Listed here are 20 T cell receptor beta chains from one sample, sequenced in a study of response to subunit inactivated influenza vaccine. Each CDR3 protein is one row after TCRdb ran MiXCR on the RT-PCR reads. The sample holds about 500,000 distinct CDR3 sequences, 6.5% to 8% seen once. Material: PBMCs from blood, obtained less than 30 months after vaccination. These receptors were taken from a man in his fifties or sixties who received an inactivated influenza vaccine.

This clonotype was observed at least ten times. The J gene is TRBJ2-1, the V gene TRBV28, with 8 bases matching TRBD2. Trimming removed 3 bases from V and 4 bases from J; junction bases left unmatched: 8. The CDR3 extends over 16 amino acids. Germline loops: CDR1 MDHEN, CDR2 SYDVKM. The CDR3 DNA reads as TGTGCCAGCAGTTTCTCTACTAGCGGATATTACAATGAGCAGTTCTTC. As protein: CASSFSTSGYYNEQFF. Combining the CDR3 with reference TRBV28 and TRBJ2-1 gives the whole variable domain DVKVTQSSRYLVKRTGEKVFLECVQDMDHENMFWYRQDPGLGLRLIYFSYDVKMKEKGDIPEGYSVSREKKERFSLILESASTNQTSMYLCASSFSTSGYYNEQFFGPGTRLTVL.

This clonotype showed up many times. This chain joins TRBV29-1 and TRBJ2-3, with D maybe TRBD2 (6 bases). The germline V gene has CDR1 SQVTM and CDR2 ANQGSEA. The CDR3 covers 12 residues. With 6 bases removed from V and 2 bases from J, the gap between germline ends came to 9 bases. CDR3 coding DNA: TGCAGCGTAGGGACTTCCACAGATACGCAGTATTTT. As protein: CSVGTSTDTQYF.

The chain uses TRBV10-3 and TRBJ2-1; the D gene is possibly TRBD1 (6 bases). The CDR3 spans 15 residues. V was shortened by 10 bases and J by 1 base, with 17 bases between the two germline ends. Germline V gene sequence: CDR1 ENHRY, CDR2 SYGVKD. CDR3 DNA sequence: TGTGCCACGATCCCTTTAGGGGGTTCCTACAATGAGCAGTTCTTC. It is translated as CATIPLGGSYNEQFF.

There are a few counts of this clonotype. This chain uses TRBV2 with TRBJ2-3; D remains unclear. Germline CDR1 is SNHLY and CDR2 is FYNNEI. There are 13 residues in the CDR3. The V end lost 2 bases, the J end lost 4 bases, and 7 bases lay between the germline ends. DNA for the CDR3: TGTGCCAGCAGTGAAACCGGATCAGATACGCAGTATTTT. Residues: CASSETGSDTQYF.

The rearrangement links TRBV20-1 to TRBJ1-2; no reliable D call. The V end lost 2 bases, the J end lost 5 bases, and 15 bases lay between the germline ends. CDR1 and CDR2 (germline): DFQATT, SNEGSKA (reference sequence). The CDR3 runs to 14 residues. CDR3 DNA sequence: TGCAGTGCTAGACCGGGCCCTACGGGGTATGGCTACACCTTC. This encodes CSARPGPTGYGYTF.

This clonotype was seen more than once but under ten times. The chain employs TRBV6-1 and TRBJ2-1; 12 bases line up with TRBD1. The germline gives CDR1 MNHNS, CDR2 SASEGT. V was pared by 6 bases and J by 8 bases, with 11 bases of the junction left unmatched. The CDR3 totals 16 residues. CDR3 region: CASRRTGTGGLYEQFF. The CDR3 bases are TGTGCCAGCAGAAGAACCGGGACAGGGGGCTTATATGAGCAGTTCTTC.

This clonotype was seen repeatedly, ten times or more. The gene calls are TRBV12-3 or TRBV12-4 and TRBJ2-5; TRBD2 aligns across 11 bases. V was pared by 7 bases and J by 1 base, with 2 bases of the junction left unmatched. The CDR3 loop spans 14 amino acids. The CDR3 reads CASKLAGAQETQYF. The CDR3 DNA reads as TGTGCCAGCAAACTAGCGGGGGCCCAAGAGACCCAGTACTTC.

This clonotype was seen only a few times. This sequence joins TRBV6-2 or TRBV6-3 and TRBJ2-3; 16 bases are a match to TRBD2. The germline V gene has CDR1 MNHEY and CDR2 SVGEGT. The CDR3 loop spans 21 amino acids. The V gene end was trimmed by 6 bases and the J gene end by 0 bases; junction bases not matched to a gene: 15. CDR3 region: CASRTRVPGLAGGLSTDTQYF. Written as DNA, the CDR3 is TGTGCCAGCAGAACCAGGGTCCCGGGACTAGCGGGAGGGCTCAGCACAGATACGCAGTATTTT.

The chain is built from TRBV12-3 or TRBV12-4 and TRBJ1-2; 10 bases agree with TRBD1. The junction had 4 bases not matched to a gene; V was cut back by 6 bases and J by 6 bases. CDR3 length equals 13 residues. The CDR3 bases are TGTGCCAGCAGAGGACAGGGGGATCATGGCTACACCTTC. This codes for CASRGQGDHGYTF.

Of note for this clonotype: This may be a read error: a much more frequent sequence differs by one nucleotide. The chain carries TRBV29-1 and TRBJ2-2; no reliable D call. Trimming removed 4 bases at V and 3 bases at J, with 9 bases between. This CDR3 comprises 13 residues. Germline V lookup: CDR1 SQVTM, CDR2 ANQGSEA. The CDR3 DNA is TGCAGCGTTGCCCAACGTGACACCGGGGAGCTGTTTTTT. It is translated as CSVAQRDTGELFF.

This clonotype was recorded many times. The chain links TRBV6-1 to TRBJ2-2; D might be TRBD1 or TRBD2, each matching 5 bases. The ends were cut back, 6 bases at V and 0 bases at J, with 8 bases in the middle. Germline V gene sequence: CDR1 MNHNS, CDR2 SASEGT. The CDR3 has 14 residues. The CDR3 loop is CASSRGPNTGELFF. DNA for the CDR3: TGTGCCAGCAGCCGGGGCCCGAACACCGGGGAGCTGTTTTTT.

The J gene is TRBJ1-2, the V gene TRBV12-3 or TRBV12-4; D may be TRBD1 (6 bases). CDR3 length equals 13 residues. The ends were cut back, 1 base at V and 8 bases at J, with 11 bases in the middle. The CDR3: CASSLGRGGGYTF. DNA for the CDR3: TGTGCCAGCAGTTTAGGCAGGGGTGGAGGCTACACCTTC.

This clonotype showed up many times. The chain joins TRBV5-1 to TRBJ2-7, with a weak D call TRBD2 (5 bases). This CDR3 has 13 amino acids. Deletions cut 5 bases from V and 3 bases from J, with 12 bases between. The germline V gene encodes CDR1 SGHRS and CDR2 YFSETQ. The CDR3 DNA reads as TGCGCCAGCAGTGAGGGTCCTCGCTACGAGCAGTACTTC. Residues: CASSEGPRYEQYF.

The chain carries TRBV20-1 and TRBJ2-1; 7 positions agree with TRBD2. Germline CDR1 is DFQATT and CDR2 is SNEGSKA (reference sequence). After removal of 2 bases from V and 8 bases from J, the junction contained 12 bases not matched to a gene. CDR3 length: 15 residues. The DNA for the CDR3 is TGCAGTGCTAGAAACCCCGGGACTACTGACGATGAGCAGTTCTTC. This gives the protein CSARNPGTTDDEQFF.

Many counts were recorded for this clonotype. This chain uses TRBV12-3 or TRBV12-4 with TRBJ2-4, with D perhaps matching TRBD1 or TRBD2 (5 bases each). The CDR3 spans 14 residues. Trimming cost V 7 bases and J 1 base, with 11 bases left between them. CDR3 DNA: TGTGCCAGCACTTTGGGGACCGCCAAAAACATTCAGTACTTC. It is translated as CASTLGTAKNIQYF.

This sequence joins TRBV12-3 or TRBV12-4 and TRBJ2-3; D is perhaps TRBD1 (6 bases). The length of the CDR3 is 15 residues. Trimming took 3 bases from V and 6 from J, leaving 16 bases between them. CDR3 protein: CASSLGTSFYDTQYF. CDR3 nucleotides: TGTGCCAGCAGTTTGGGGACATCCTTCTATGATACGCAGTATTTT.

The V call is TRBV27, the J call TRBJ1-1; the D gene is possibly TRBD1 (5 bases). The CDR3 runs 13 residues. V was shortened by 3 bases and J by 8 bases, with 13 bases between the two germline ends. The germline CDR1 and CDR2 sequences are MNHEY and SMNVEV (reference sequence). The CDR3 protein is CASSFFGGLEAFF. The CDR3 DNA is TGTGCCAGCAGTTTCTTCGGGGGGTTAGAAGCTTTCTTT.

This clonotype showed up just a few times. The chain employs TRBV20-1 and TRBJ2-3; 9 nucleotides line up with TRBD1. Per germline, CDR1 DFQATT and CDR2 SNEGSKA (reference sequence). The CDR3 runs 14 residues. J was trimmed by 3 bases and V by 6 bases; bases with no gene match: 7. CDR3 protein: CSAPQGAGTDTQYF. CDR3 bases: TGCAGTGCGCCACAGGGGGCAGGTACAGATACGCAGTATTTT.

In DNA form, the CDR3 reads TGTGCCAGCAGCTTAATTACAGGGAGTTTCACAGATACGCAGTATTTT. Protein sequence: CASSLITGSFTDTQYF. This rearrangement joins TRBV7-9 to TRBJ2-3, with TRBD1 as a possible D gene (6 bases). The V gene's germline CDR1 is SEHNR and CDR2 FQNEAQ (reference sequence). V was clipped by 2 bases and J by 2 bases, with 14 bases between them. The CDR3 loop spans 16 amino acids.

This clonotype was seen repeatedly, ten times or more. The chain links TRBV7-9 to TRBJ1-4; possibly TRBD1 for D (5 bases). The V end lost 4 bases, the J end lost 8 bases, and 17 bases lay between the germline ends. CDR1 and CDR2 from the germline V gene are SEHNR and FQNEAQ (reference sequence). This CDR3 has 15 amino acids. This chain's CDR3 is CASSWGVGPEEKLFF. CDR3 DNA sequence: TGTGCCAGCAGCTGGGGGGTCGGGCCCGAGGAAAAACTGTTTTTT.